This T cell receptor beta chain appears in the sequencing data of a study of shared clonotypes between healthy human individuals (dated by TCRdb to about 2020). Study-wide context: The cohort comprised two women and a few men aged 18 to 49 years. Per donor, leukapheresis produced somewhere between about 0.94 and 9 billion PBMCs. For each donor, three plates each were used for CD4 naive and CD4 memory, two plates were used for CD8 naive, and one plate was used for CD8 memory. The study deeply sequenced blood TCR repertoires of about 5 healthy adults to estimate repertoire size and the extent of clonotype sharing between individuals. To increase sequencing depth and limit assay-specific biases, TCR repertoire library preparation and sequencing were carried out by different laboratories using diverse techniques.

Including cysteine and phenylalanine, the CDR3 has 15 amino acids. CDR3 DNA only is kept here, 45 bases in frame from base 1. At the junction V is shortened by 3 bases and J by 2 bases; bases outside the gene matches: 2. CDR1 and CDR2 were assigned from the germline V gene as SGHRS and YFSETQ. Points on this clone: Its antigen target is currently unknown. No much larger clonotype is one base removed from it; base qualities were not supplied.

Using the deep immunoSEQ assay, multiplex PCR amplified TCR CDR3 regions from genomic DNA. Extracted genomic DNA from each cell subset was distributed evenly across all wells of several immunoSEQ 96-well plates, and each plate was treated as a replicate. For sorted subsets, around 200 ng genomic DNA, equal to tens of thousands of T cell genomes, was loaded into each replicate PCR. The purified libraries were quantified using a Qubit 3.0 fluorometer, sized with a Bioanalyzer 2100, and then quantified again using the KAPA Library Quantification kit. Every immunoSEQ 96-well plate was sequenced on a separate single-read 150-cycle Illumina NextSeq 550 flow cell. As for how the authors treated the data: The immunoSEQ output contained only junctional sequences without quality scores, so filtering could not match that applied to full-length reads. To assign V/J genes and CDR3, sequences were annotated against IMGT germline references using PyIR, a Python wrapper for IgBLAST v1.9. Reads with weak V/J assignments (E-value above 1e-6), missing CDR3, stop codons, out-of-frame junctions, or ambiguous translated residues were removed. V3J clonotypes were defined as sequences sharing the same inferred V gene, J gene, and CDR3 amino acid sequence. To compute the percentage overlap between repertoires, the number of shared unique clonotypes was divided by the size of the smaller repertoire. Repertoire richness was assessed with RTK rarefaction, the Chao1 estimator, and Recon v2.1 estimates of unobserved clonotypes. Generation probabilities for all TCRbeta clonotypes obtained by the gDNA method from four donors were computed using OLGA. TCRdb retrieved this table from immuneACCESS and kept in-frame rearrangements only. Not all clones are present; in checked studies, unresolved V genes account for under half, and no reason is known for the remainder. D and trimming come from the DNA, and the V and J calls and clone size come from that table. Within this sample are about 510,000 clones, with almost 97% of them counted one time only. The ten largest account for approximately 0.06% of the sample.

The donors were healthy, HIV-negative adults who had no recently reported acute infections or vaccinations. All donors were Caucasian adults living in Nashville, Tennessee, USA. CD4+ T cells were enriched through magnetic negative selection, after which naive cells were positively selected on CD45RA and the remaining negative fraction served as the memory subset. After blood collection by leukapheresis, PBMCs were isolated using Ficoll-Histopaque density gradient centrifugation and then cryopreserved in the vapor phase of liquid nitrogen. Analytical flow cytometry was used to check the purity and quantity of each magnetically sorted T cell population. Each sorted fraction had its genomic DNA isolated and then quantified by UV absorbance on a Nanodrop 2000c. Study-level results and caveats: Only blood was sampled, and tissue TCR repertoires likely differ from those in blood. Higher generation probabilities were observed for clonotypes shared by all four sorted-subset donors than for non-shared clonotypes. Sharing across a handful of donors was observed for approximately 5% of naive CD4, less than 4% of naive CD8, 2% to 2.5% of memory CD4, and over 0.3% of memory CD8 clonotypes. Even with the large sequencing depth, rarefaction of the sorted-subset datasets indicated that sequencing was incomplete. Because the study included only a small number of donors, the genetic and exposure-history diversity represented was limited. Based on pairwise subsampling, the degree of clonotype sharing among donors was expected to be affected by sequencing depth. Naive subsets generally had larger estimated clonotype richness than memory subsets.

Sequenced: naive CD4+ T cells sorted from blood. What the cell subset or site label conveys for this sample: CD45RA+ positively selected. Recombination linked TRBV5-1 to TRBJ2-6; TRBD1 lines up with 7 middle nucleotides. The clonotype comes from a woman aged 25-40 years in good health. The DNA sequence is as follows: TGCGCCAGCAGCTCCCAGGGGGCTGGGGCCAACGTCCTGACTTTC. It is translated as CASSSQGAGANVLTF.